The present TCR beta chain was sequenced within a study of human T cells and chemical hapten exposure. Across the study: Per-sample variation in TCR yield stemmed mainly from small pooled library volume differences.

Germline CDR1 is MNHEY and CDR2 is SVGEGT. The CDR3 has 14 residues. V lost 2 bases and J 9 bases, leaving 15 bases between the germline ends. The time point denotes: pre-sensitization, week 0. Treatment described: therapeutic diphenylcyclopropenone sensitization with weekly scalp DPC. Alopecia patients, 18 to 70 years old and DPC-suitable, served as donors. The study's library attached unique molecular identifiers to single cDNA molecules. TCRdb used MiXCR to reprocess the RACE reads, holding one entry per CDR3 protein. The profile shows tens of thousands of distinct CDR3 sequences, 9.5% to 15% of them singletons.

The source material was whole blood, sampled in connection with sensitization to the hapten diphenylcyclopropenone (DPC). The chain links TRBV6-2 or TRBV6-3 to TRBJ2-3; D call uncertain. This receptor was identified in a woman under 40 with alopecia areata. Some clones in this sample may be carry-over from other donors' samples. The CDR3 loop is CASSYGYPPITQYF. The CDR3 bases are TGTGCCAGCAGTTACGGCTATCCACCAATAACGCAGTATTTT.